Included here is one TCR beta chain sequence, with context. These data come from a study of blood T cell repertoires in COVID-19. Study summary: T cells, B-cell-depleted T cells, or PBMCs provided the cDNA or gDNA that served as material.

The V end was cut by 7 bases, the J end by 0 bases, with 7 bases between. Per the germline V gene, CDR1 is SQVTM and CDR2 is ANQGSEA. The CDR3 runs to 12 residues. Source study methods: Estimation of nucleated cell counts was performed using reference gene primer amplification. Some clones are missing from TCRdb's copy, which holds only in-frame ones; the method was immunoSEQ multiplex PCR. V and J calls and clone size follow that table, whereas D and trimming were derived from the DNA. The sample comprises some 340,000 clones, roughly four fifths of which are singletons, and over 4.5% rests with the top ten.

Sequencing was done on a sample of PBMCs or T cells enriched from blood (not recorded which). V and J are TRBV29-1 and TRBJ2-1; D is unclear. The clonotype comes from a woman aged 45-65 years who had recovered from COVID-19. Here the CDR3 reads CSALASYNEQFF. DNA for the CDR3: TGCAGCGCCCTGGCCTCCTACAATGAGCAGTTCTTC.